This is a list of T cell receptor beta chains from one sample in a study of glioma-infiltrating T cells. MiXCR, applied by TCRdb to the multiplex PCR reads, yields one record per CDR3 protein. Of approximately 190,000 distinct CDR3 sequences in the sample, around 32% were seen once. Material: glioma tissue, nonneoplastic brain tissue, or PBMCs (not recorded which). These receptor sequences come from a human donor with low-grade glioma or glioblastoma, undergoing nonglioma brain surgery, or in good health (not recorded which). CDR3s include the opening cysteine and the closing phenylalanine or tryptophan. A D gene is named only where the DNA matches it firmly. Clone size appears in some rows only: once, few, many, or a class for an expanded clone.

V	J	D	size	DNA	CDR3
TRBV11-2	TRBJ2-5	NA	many	TGTGCCAGCAGCTTAGCCCTCGAGACCCAGTACTTC	CASSLALETQYF
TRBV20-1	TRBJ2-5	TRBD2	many	TGCAGTGCCCGAGATACAGCGGGGGGTCAAGAGACCCAGTACTTC	CSARDTAGGQETQYF
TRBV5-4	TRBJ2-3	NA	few	TGTGCCAGCAGCACCCTGACTAGTCCCGCAGATACGCAGTATTTT	CASSTLTSPADTQYF
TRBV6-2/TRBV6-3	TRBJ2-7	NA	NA	TGTGCCAGCAGTCCAACCCGCAACGAGCAGTACTTC	CASSPTRNEQYF
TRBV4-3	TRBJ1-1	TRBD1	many	TGCGCCAGCAGCCAAGATCAGGGGGCCCTCACTGAAGCTTTCTTT	CASSQDQGALTEAFF
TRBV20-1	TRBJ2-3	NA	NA	TGCAGTGCTAAGGATAGCGGTGGCACAGATACGCAGTATTTT	CSAKDSGGTDTQYF
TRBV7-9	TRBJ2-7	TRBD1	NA	TGTGCCAGCATCCCGAAGACAGGGGGCGGCGACGAGCAGTACTTC	CASIPKTGGGDEQYF
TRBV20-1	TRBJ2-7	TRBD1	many	TGCAGTGCTAGAGATGGGGACAGGGGGATACACGAGCAGTACTTC	CSARDGDRGIHEQYF
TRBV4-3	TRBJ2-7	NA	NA	TGCGCCAGCAGCCAAGAGAATGTACCAGGCGCCGCCCACGAGCAGTACTTC	CASSQENVPGAAHEQYF
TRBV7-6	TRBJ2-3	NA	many	TGTGCCAGCAGCTTTGGCGGGAGCACAGATACGCAGTATTTT	CASSFGGSTDTQYF
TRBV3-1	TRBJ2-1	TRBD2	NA	TGTGCCAGCAGCCCGACTAGCGGGACCTACGATGAGCAGTTCTTC	CASSPTSGTYDEQFF
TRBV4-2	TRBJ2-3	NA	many	TGTGCCAGCAGCCAAGAGGAGGCCGAATCAGATACGCAGTATTTT	CASSQEEAESDTQYF
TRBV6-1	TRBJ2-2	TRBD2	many	TGTGCCAGCAGTCCTCTAGCGGGAGCCACCGGGGAGCTGTTTTTT	CASSPLAGATGELFF
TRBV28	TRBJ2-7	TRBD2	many	TGTGCCAGCAGTCCAAGCGGGAGGGAATCCTACGAGCAGTACTTC	CASSPSGRESYEQYF
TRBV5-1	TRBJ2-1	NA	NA	TGCGCCAGCAGCTCTCAGGTCCAGACCTACAATGAGCAGTTCTTC	CASSSQVQTYNEQFF
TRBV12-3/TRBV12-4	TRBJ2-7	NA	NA	TGTGCCAGCAGTTTTGCCAGTGACTACGAGCAGTACTTC	CASSFASDYEQYF
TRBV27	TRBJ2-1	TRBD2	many	TGTGCCAGCAGTTTTTCCGGGAGGGCCGAGATTGATGAGCAGTTCTTC	CASSFSGRAEIDEQFF
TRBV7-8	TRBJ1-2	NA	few	TGTGCCAGCAGCGCAACACCAAACTATGGCTACACCTTC	CASSATPNYGYTF
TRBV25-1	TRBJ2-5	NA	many	TGTGCCAGCAGGGATCGGGGGGAGACCCAGTACTTC	CASRDRGETQYF
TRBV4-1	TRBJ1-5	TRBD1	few	TGCGCCAGCAGCCAAGAGGACAGGGCCCAGCCCAAGCATTTT	CASSQEDRAQPKHF
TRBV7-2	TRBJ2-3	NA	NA	TGTGCCACCAGGTTTGGACAAGATACGCAGTATTTT	CATRFGQDTQYF
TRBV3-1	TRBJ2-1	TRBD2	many	TGTGCCAGCAGCCAAGGAAGGCTAGCGGGAGGTCCCTACAATGAGCAGTTCTTC	CASSQGRLAGGPYNEQFF
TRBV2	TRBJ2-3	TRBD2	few	TGTGCCAGCAGTGAGACCCTAAGAGCGGGAACCACAGATACGCAGTATTTT	CASSETLRAGTTDTQYF
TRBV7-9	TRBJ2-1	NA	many	TGTGCCAGCATCACCAAGTCCGGACAACCGAACAATGAGCAGTTCTTC	CASITKSGQPNNEQFF
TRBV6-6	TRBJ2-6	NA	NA	TGTGCCAGCAGTTACCTAGGCTCTGCGGCCAACGTCCTGACTTTC	CASSYLGSAANVLTF
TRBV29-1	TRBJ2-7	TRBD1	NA	TGCAGCGTAGCCGGACAGGGGGGGTACGAGCAGTACTTC	CSVAGQGGYEQYF
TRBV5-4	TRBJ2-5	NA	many	TGTGCCAGCAGCGCTAGAAGGGAAGGGAAAGAGACCCAGTACTTC	CASSARREGKETQYF
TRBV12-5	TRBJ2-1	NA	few	TGTGCTAGCGCCCGGGACTCGGGTCGCGATGAGCAGTTCTTC	CASARDSGRDEQFF